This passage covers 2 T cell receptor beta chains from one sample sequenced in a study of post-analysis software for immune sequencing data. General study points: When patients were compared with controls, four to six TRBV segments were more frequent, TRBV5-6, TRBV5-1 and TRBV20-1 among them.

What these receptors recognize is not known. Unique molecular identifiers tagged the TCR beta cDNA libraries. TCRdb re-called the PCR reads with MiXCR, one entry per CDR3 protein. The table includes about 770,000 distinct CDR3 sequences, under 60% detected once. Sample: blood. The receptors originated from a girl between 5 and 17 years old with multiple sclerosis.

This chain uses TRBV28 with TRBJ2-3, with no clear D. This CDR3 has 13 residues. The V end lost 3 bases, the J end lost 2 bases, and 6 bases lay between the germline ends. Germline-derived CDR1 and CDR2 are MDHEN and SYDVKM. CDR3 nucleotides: TGTGCCAGCAGTTTCGGTGCCACAGATACGCAGTATTTT. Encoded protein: CASSFGATDTQYF.

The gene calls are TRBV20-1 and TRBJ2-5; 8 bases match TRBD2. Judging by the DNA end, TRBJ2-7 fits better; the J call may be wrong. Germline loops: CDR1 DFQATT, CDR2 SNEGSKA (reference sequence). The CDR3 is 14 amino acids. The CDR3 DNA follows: TGCAGTGCTAATCGGGAGGGCACAGGGACCGAGCAGTACTTC. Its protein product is CSANREGTGTEQYF.